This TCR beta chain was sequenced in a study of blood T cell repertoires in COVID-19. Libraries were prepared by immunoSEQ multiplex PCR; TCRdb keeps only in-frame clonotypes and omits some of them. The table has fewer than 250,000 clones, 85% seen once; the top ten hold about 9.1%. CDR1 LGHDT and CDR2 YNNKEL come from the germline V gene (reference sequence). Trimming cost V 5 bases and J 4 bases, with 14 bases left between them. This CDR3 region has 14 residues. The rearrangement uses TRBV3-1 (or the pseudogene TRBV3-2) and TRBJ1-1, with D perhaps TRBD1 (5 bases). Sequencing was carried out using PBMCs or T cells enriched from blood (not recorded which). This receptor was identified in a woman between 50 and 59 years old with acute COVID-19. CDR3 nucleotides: TGTGCCAGCAGCTCGGGGGTGGGGTCCACTGAAGCTTTCTTT. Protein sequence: CASSSGVGSTEAFF.